This T cell receptor (beta chain) was recorded in a study of blood T cell repertoires in COVID-19. Study as a whole: COVID-19 samples from acute and convalescent phases originated in the United States, Italy and Spain. In each case, the material was cDNA or gDNA derived from T cells, B-cell-depleted T cells, or PBMCs.

As handled by the study authors: For nucleated cells, counts were estimated from reference gene primer amplification. The table came from immunoSEQ multiplex PCR; TCRdb's copy has only in-frame clones and leaves some out. The D gene and trimming were derived from the DNA, and the V and J assignments and clone size from that table. The sample includes roughly 84,000 clones, approximately 80% of them seen just once. The origin of this receptor is a woman at least 80 years old with acute or convalescent COVID-19. The sample consisted of peripheral blood.

This CDR3 is CASRGGGSSEAFF. As DNA, the CDR3 is TGCGCCAGCAGGGGTGGGGGGAGCTCTGAAGCTTTCTTT. The J gene is TRBJ1-1, the V gene TRBV10-2; maybe TRBD1 (5 bases). CDR3 length equals 13 residues. With 6 bases removed from V and 6 bases from J, the gap between germline ends came to 14 bases. In germline, CDR1 is WSHSY, CDR2 SAAADI.